Detailed here is one TCR beta chain. What it binds is not known. This entry comes from a study of PD-1 blockade in classical Hodgkin lymphoma. Findings and caveats of the study: The study found that TCR diversity rose significantly by C4D1 in CD4+ but not CD8+ cells.

Produced via immunoSEQ multiplex PCR; TCRdb's table is partial and in-frame only. Seen here are 90,000 to 100,000 clones, approximately 89% observed once, and the top ten hold around a tenth. All trial patients relapsed after autologous stem cell transplantation. The V gene end was trimmed by 8 bases and the J gene end by 9 bases; junction bases not matched to a gene: 9. The CDR3 sequence is 14 residues long. The germline CDR1 and CDR2 sequences are LNHDA and SQIVND (reference sequence). This sequence was found in a human donor with classical Hodgkin lymphoma. This chain connects TRBV19 to TRBJ2-1, with TRBD1 identical over 11 bases. The specimen comprised peripheral blood mononuclear cells (PBMCs), sampled before the second cycle of nivolumab. CDR3 amino acids: CASRRTGGESEQFF. The CDR3 DNA sequence: TGTGCCAGTCGCCGGACAGGGGGCGAGAGTGAGCAGTTCTTC.